The clone carrying this T cell receptor (beta chain) is judged medium-sized. Its antigen is not identified. As an off-target read in a library built for alpha chains, this beta chain has a frequency of little significance. V dropped 5 bases and J dropped 0 bases, with 13 bases sitting between them. The CDR3 has 15 residues. Germline V gene lookup returns CDR1 MNHEY and CDR2 SMNVEV (reference sequence). The time point denotes: sample taken at primary tumor resection. Patients with untreated early-stage non-small cell lung cancer, numbering 72, were the donors. In each case, whole RNA from tumor, nontumor lung or frozen PBMC was sequenced unsorted. This entry comes from a study of spatial heterogeneity in lung cancer. As for the study in general: Strong correlation was found between tumor-region TCR transcript counts and a T cell module score from matched bulk RNA-seq. Study results and caveats: The recorded estimate of tumor T cell coverage is 6% to 9% for alpha chains and about 14% for beta chains. Tumoral mutation counts were tracked by counts of expanded intratumoral alpha and beta TCRs.

A single record per CDR3 protein comes from TCRdb applying MiXCR to the 5' RACE reads. The repertoire has some 6,500 distinct CDR3 sequences, approximately 15% of them found once; the top ten carry about 10%. Sequenced here: lung tumor tissue, sampled at surgery. V and J are TRBV27 and TRBJ1-2; D gene ambiguous. The clonotype originates from a male donor with early-stage non-small cell lung cancer. CDR3 residues: CASSLFFSANYGYTF. The CDR3 DNA reads TGTGCCAGCAGTCTTTTCTTTTCCGCTAACTATGGCTACACCTTC.